Listed here are 18 T cell receptor beta chains from one sample, sequenced in a study of blood T cell repertoires in COVID-19. Method: immunoSEQ multiplex PCR; TCRdb's copy keeps in-frame clones and lacks some. Of fewer than 350,000 clones listed, roughly 87% are singletons. The sequencing input was peripheral blood. The receptor source for this set is a woman aged 60-75 years with COVID-19, enrolled during active disease.

CDR3 region: CASSRRQGNQPQHF. The CDR3 nucleotides are TGTGCCAGCAGCCGTCGACAGGGGAATCAGCCCCAGCATTTT. V and J are TRBV11-2 and TRBJ1-5; 8 bases agree with TRBD1. Germline trimming cut 5 bases from V and 4 bases from J; bases unmatched to any gene: 4. CDR1 is SGHAT and CDR2 is FQNNGV in the germline V gene. The CDR3 spans 14 residues.

The J gene is TRBJ1-6, the V gene TRBV5-1; 10 nucleotides match TRBD1. Germline loops: CDR1 SGHRS, CDR2 YFSETQ. The CDR3 runs 14 residues. J was trimmed by 10 bases and V by 3 bases; bases with no gene match: 4. The CDR3 DNA is TGCGCCAGCAGCTCGGGACAGGGGAGCTCACCCCTCCACTTT. Residues: CASSSGQGSSPLHF.

The chain couples TRBV18 to TRBJ2-3, with 7 positions matching TRBD1. The CDR3 extends over 15 amino acids. Germline V CDR1 and CDR2: KGHSH, LQKENI. Trimming cost V 2 bases and J 6 bases; bases outside gene matches: 8. CDR3 in amino acids: CASSPSQGRQDTQYF. The DNA for the CDR3 is TGTGCCAGCTCACCATCACAGGGGCGGCAGGATACGCAGTATTTT. Full variable domain (outside the CDR3, taken from reference TRBV18 and TRBJ2-3): NAGVMQNPRHLVRRRGQEARLRCSPMKGHSHVYWYRQLPEEGLKFMVYLQKENIIDESGMPKERFSAEFPKEGPSILRIQQVVRGDSAAYFCASSPSQGRQDTQYFGPGTRLTVL.

This chain connects TRBV6-1 to TRBJ1-2, with no clear D. Germline CDR1 reads MNHNS; CDR2 reads SASEGT. Between the trimmed V and J ends, which lost 3 bases and 5 bases, there was a span of 10 bases. CDR3 length: 13 amino acids. The CDR3 DNA reads TGTGCCAGCAGTGAGGACTTGCTTTATGGCTACACCTTC. Its protein is CASSEDLLYGYTF.

The chain links TRBV6-6 to TRBJ2-7, with 7 bases identical to TRBD2. V lost 6 bases to trimming and J lost 2 bases; unmatched junction nucleotides: 10. The CDR3 is made up of 15 amino acids. Germline lookup yields CDR1 MNHNY and CDR2 SVGAGI (reference sequence). DNA of the CDR3: TGTGCCAGCAGGCCGTCTAGCGGCACCACCTACGAGCAGTACTTC. Its protein is CASRPSSGTTYEQYF.

The rearrangement links TRBV3-1 (or the pseudogene TRBV3-2) to TRBJ1-5, with 8 bases fitting TRBD1. Germline CDR1 is LGHDT and CDR2 is YNNKEL (reference sequence). V was pared by 4 bases and J by 6 bases, with 14 bases of the junction left unmatched. This CDR3 has 17 amino acids. CDR3 coding DNA: TGTGCCAGCAGCCCTCCAGCAGGGGGCACTAGGTCTCAGCCCCAGCATTTT. Translating gives CASSPPAGGTRSQPQHF.

This clone appeared once. The chain uses TRBV19 and TRBJ1-1; TRBD1 matches 10 bases. The CDR3 sequence is 16 residues long. V dropped 8 bases and J dropped 1; count of bases not matched to a gene: 10. Germline-derived CDR1 and CDR2 are LNHDA and SQIVND (reference sequence). DNA for the CDR3: TGTGCCAGTTTTTCCGGGACAGGGGTACCGAACACTGAAGCTTTCTTT. Translated, it gives CASFSGTGVPNTEAFF. Complete variable domain (other parts from reference TRBV19 and TRBJ1-1): DGGITQSPKYLFRKEGQNVTLSCEQNLNHDAMYWYRQDPGQGLRLIYYSQIVNDFQKGDIAEGYSVSREKKESFPLTVTSAQKNPTAFYLCASFSGTGVPNTEAFFGQGTRLTVV.

This chain joins TRBV9 and TRBJ1-4, with D unresolved. The CDR3 sequence is 15 residues long. V lost 0 bases to trimming and J lost 4 bases, with 10 bases between them. The V gene's germline CDR1 is SGDLS and CDR2 YYNGEE. The CDR3 sequence is CASSVGLGLNEKLFF. The CDR3 coding sequence is TGTGCCAGCAGCGTAGGACTCGGACTTAATGAAAAACTGTTTTTT.

The CDR3 sequence is CASSQLGGGSSYNEQFF. CDR3 DNA: TGCGCCAGCAGCCAATTGGGAGGGGGGAGCTCCTACAATGAGCAGTTCTTC. The V and J genes are TRBV4-1 and TRBJ2-1; tentative D call: TRBD2 (7 bases). In germline, CDR1 is MGHRA, CDR2 YSYEKL. The CDR3 extends over 17 amino acids. V dropped 2 bases and J dropped 0 bases, with 14 bases sitting between them.

This clone was picked up a small number of times. Additional DNA sequences in this sample encode the identical CDR3. V gene TRBV12-3 or TRBV12-4 combines with J gene TRBJ1-1; no firm D call. The CDR3 contains 13 residues. V was clipped by 3 bases and J by 4 bases, with 9 bases between them. CDR3 nucleotides: TGTGCCAGCAGTTTCGGAGGCGGCACTGAAGCTTTCTTT. Encoded protein: CASSFGGGTEAFF.

The V and J genes are TRBV5-4 and TRBJ1-2; 8 bases agree with TRBD1. This CDR3 region has 14 residues. Looked up from germline, CDR1 is SGHNT and CDR2 is YYREEE (reference sequence). V shed 2 bases and J 7 bases; nucleotides not matched to a gene: 7. CDR3: CASSLKTGEAGYTF. The CDR3 nucleotides read TGTGCCAGCAGCTTAAAGACAGGGGAGGCTGGCTACACCTTC. The whole variable domain, filled in from reference TRBV5-4 and TRBJ1-2, reads ETGVTQSPTHLIKTRGQQVTLRCSSQSGHNTVSWYQQALGQGPQFIFQYYREEENGRGNFPPRFSGLQFPNYSSELNVNALELDDSALYLCASSLKTGEAGYTFGSGTRLTVV.

The rearrangement uses TRBV28 and TRBJ2-3; 10 bases line up with TRBD1. Losses at the gene ends were 4 bases for V and 5 bases for J; bases not matched to a gene: 9. CDR3 size: 16 residues. Germline V gene lookup returns CDR1 MDHEN and CDR2 SYDVKM. CDR3 DNA: TGTGCCAGCAGTTCCTCCGGGACAGGGGACAGAGATACGCAGTATTTT. Encoded protein: CASSSSGTGDRDTQYF.

The rearrangement joins TRBV18 to TRBJ1-2, with 10 bases fitting TRBD1. The V gene end was trimmed by 0 bases and the J gene end by 8 bases; junction bases not matched to a gene: 6. The CDR3 spans 15 residues. Germline V gene sequence: CDR1 KGHSH, CDR2 LQKENI. CDR3 residues: CASSPPVDRGEGYTF. DNA of the CDR3: TGTGCCAGCTCACCACCGGTGGACAGGGGGGAAGGCTACACCTTC.

The chain links TRBV5-5 to TRBJ1-1; D may be TRBD1 (5 bases). V was trimmed by 3 bases and J by 1 base, leaving 10 bases between them. The CDR3 totals 14 residues. The germline CDR1 and CDR2 sequences are SGHKS and YYEKEE (reference sequence). Written as DNA, the CDR3 is TGTGCCAGCAGCTCGGGACTCCAGAACACTGAAGCTTTCTTT. This translates into CASSSGLQNTEAFF.

The chain joins TRBV5-5 to TRBJ1-3; 10 nucleotides match TRBD1. J gave up 2 bases and V 3 bases, and 2 bases lay outside the gene matches. The CDR3 sequence is 15 residues long. Germline V CDR1 and CDR2: SGHKS, YYEKEE (reference sequence). CDR3 nucleotide sequence: TGTGCCAGCAGCTGGGGGACAGGGGCTGGAAACACCATATATTTT. Protein sequence: CASSWGTGAGNTIYF.

This chain links TRBV5-4 with TRBJ2-5; 14 bases fit TRBD2. The CDR3 length is 15 residues. Germline CDR1 is SGHNT and CDR2 is YYREEE (reference sequence). Trimming took 1 base from V and 5 from J; bases not matched to a gene: 1. CDR3 coding DNA: TGTGCCAGCAGCTTGAGACTAGCGGGGGGGGAGACCCAGTACTTC. It is translated as CASSLRLAGGETQYF.

This chain links TRBV5-1 with TRBJ2-5; 7 bases are shared with TRBD1. The junction had 7 bases not matched to a gene; V was cut back by 0 bases and J by 5 bases. This CDR3 contains 15 residues. Per germline, CDR1 SGHRS and CDR2 YFSETQ. The CDR3 loop reads CASSLAGRGQETQYF. CDR3 DNA sequence: TGCGCCAGCAGCTTGGCCGGCAGGGGACAGGAGACCCAGTACTTC.

In this sample, this clone turned up once. The chain couples TRBV19 to TRBJ2-7; D ambiguous. CDR3 length: 14 amino acids. CDR1 and CDR2 from the germline V gene are LNHDA and SQIVND (reference sequence). V lost 4 bases and J lost 1, with 11 bases in between. CDR3 sequence: CASSNQWQSYEQYF. CDR3 sequence (DNA): TGTGCCAGTAGTAATCAGTGGCAATCCTACGAGCAGTACTTC.